Presented here are 32 T cell receptor beta chains from one specimen sequenced in a study of blood T cell repertoires in COVID-19. Produced via immunoSEQ multiplex PCR; TCRdb's table is partial and in-frame only. In the table there are under 300,000 clones, about 82% of which are singletons. Sample: peripheral blood. Source of these receptors: an elderly man with acute or convalescent COVID-19.

The chain is built from TRBV4-1 and TRBJ1-6; D ambiguous. The CDR3 has 15 residues. The V gene lost 0 bases and the J gene lost 1 base, with 4 bases spanning the gap. Germline V gene data show CDR1 as MGHRA and CDR2 as YSYEKL. CDR3 amino acids: CASSQDGSYNSPLHF. The CDR3 DNA follows: TGCGCCAGCAGCCAAGACGGGTCCTATAATTCACCCCTCCACTTT.

The rearrangement uses TRBV13 and TRBJ2-7, with D maybe TRBD1 (6 bases). Germline V gene data show CDR1 as PRHDT and CDR2 as FYEKMQ (reference sequence). The CDR3 is 14 amino acids. Deletions cut 5 bases from V and 4 bases from J, with 15 bases between. The CDR3 DNA reads TGTGCCAGCAGCCCCCGGACAGCTGGATACGAGCAGTACTTC. The encoded protein is CASSPRTAGYEQYF.

The genes are TRBV24-1 and TRBJ2-1; D gene ambiguous. The V end lost 2 bases, the J end lost 15 bases, and 13 bases lay between the germline ends. The CDR3 sequence is 12 residues long. The germline gives CDR1 KGHDR, CDR2 SFDVKD. This chain's CDR3 is CATSDSGHMAFF. The CDR3 DNA follows: TGTGCCACCAGTGATTCAGGTCATATGGCGTTCTTC.

This clone was observed a single time. The chain couples TRBV3-1 (or the pseudogene TRBV3-2) to TRBJ2-4, with 7 bases identical to TRBD1. V shed 11 bases and J 6 bases; nucleotides not matched to a gene: 16. Germline V CDR1 and CDR2: LGHDT, YNNKEL (reference sequence). This CDR3 is built from 15 residues. CDR3 sequence: CADFLAPGQPNIQYF. DNA of the CDR3: TGTGCCGATTTCCTAGCCCCGGGACAGCCAAACATTCAGTACTTC.

This rearrangement joins TRBV5-1 to TRBJ2-7; D is uncertain. Germline CDR1 is SGHRS and CDR2 is YFSETQ. This CDR3 has 14 amino acids. With 0 bases removed from V and 6 bases from J, the gap between germline ends came to 13 bases. CDR3 coding DNA: TGCGCCAGCAGCTTGGGTAGAGGCCCCAGCGAGCAGTACTTC. Translation gives CASSLGRGPSEQYF.

Turning to this clone: The same CDR3 is also encoded by other DNA sequences in this sample. The chain has TRBV19 and TRBJ1-1, with a tentative D call TRBD1 (6 bases). The germline V gene encodes CDR1 LNHDA and CDR2 SQIVND (reference sequence). V lost 4 bases and J lost 0, with 9 bases in between. The CDR3 has 14 residues. The CDR3 loop reads CASSKTGLNTEAFF. The CDR3 coding sequence is TGTGCCAGTAGTAAGACAGGCCTGAACACTGAAGCTTTCTTT.

Points on this clone: This sample includes further DNA sequences coding for the same CDR3. V and J are TRBV6-5 and TRBJ1-5, with D unresolved. The V end lost 4 bases, the J end lost 4 bases, and 8 bases lay between the germline ends. Looked up from germline, CDR1 is MNHEY and CDR2 is SVGAGI. The CDR3 runs 13 residues. The DNA of the CDR3 is TGTGCCAGCAGTTGGACGGGAAATCAGCCCCAGCATTTT. Translation gives CASSWTGNQPQHF.

The chain joins TRBV5-8 to TRBJ2-3; perhaps TRBD1 as D (5 bases). Germline CDR1 is SGHTS and CDR2 is YDEGEE. This CDR3 has 16 amino acids. V was trimmed by 5 bases and J by 0 bases, leaving 16 bases between them. The CDR3 spells CASSLGAGTSTDTQYF. Written as DNA, the CDR3 is TGTGCCAGCAGTTTAGGGGCCGGTACGAGCACAGATACGCAGTATTTT.

This clone was counted a few times. The chain employs TRBV6-5 and TRBJ2-3, with 8 nucleotides matching TRBD2. Germline V gene lookup returns CDR1 MNHEY and CDR2 SVGAGI. The ends lost 8 bases at V and 5 bases at J; junction bases unmatched: 6. CDR3 length equals 13 residues. The DNA for the CDR3 is TGTGCCAGCCGGGGGGGCCGGGGAGATACGCAGTATTTT. This sequence encodes CASRGGRGDTQYF.

The V call is TRBV6-5, the J call TRBJ1-2; 8 bases line up with TRBD1. The trim removed 3 bases at V and 9 bases at J, leaving 6 bases unmatched. The CDR3 is made up of 13 amino acids. CDR1 is MNHEY, CDR2 SVGAGI, per germline. CDR3 protein: CASSYRTGLSYTF. CDR3 coding DNA: TGTGCCAGCAGTTATAGGACAGGGTTGAGCTACACCTTC.

V gene TRBV11-2 combines with J gene TRBJ1-3; D is undetermined. The length of the CDR3 is 15 residues. CDR1 is SGHAT and CDR2 is FQNNGV in the germline V gene. V gave up 1 base and J gave up 4 bases, with 11 bases separating them. The CDR3 protein is CASSLASAAGNTIYF. CDR3 coding DNA: TGTGCCAGCAGCTTAGCTTCGGCGGCAGGAAACACCATATATTTT.

This clone was seen a few times. V usage is TRBV10-1 and J usage is TRBJ2-7, with D tentatively TRBD2 (5 bases). The CDR3 is 13 residues long. Trimming removed 4 bases from V and 3 bases from J, with 10 bases in between. CDR1 WNHNN and CDR2 SYGVQD come from the germline V gene (reference sequence). The CDR3 DNA follows: TGCGCCAGCAGTGGGGGTGGAGGCTACGAGCAGTACTTC. Translating gives CASSGGGGYEQYF.

The chain combines TRBV5-5 with TRBJ1-6, with 10 bases aligning to TRBD1. V shed 0 bases, J shed 11 bases, and the junction held 5 bases outside the gene matches. The CDR3 sequence is 15 residues long. Germline loops: CDR1 SGHKS, CDR2 YYEKEE (reference sequence). The CDR3 region has the DNA TGTGCCAGCAGCTTGGGTAGGACAGGGGGTACACCCCTCCACTTT. Amino acids: CASSLGRTGGTPLHF.

This clone was counted only a few times. V usage is TRBV28 and J usage is TRBJ1-2; 8 bases match TRBD1. Germline assignment: CDR1 MDHEN and CDR2 SYDVKM. V shed 6 bases, J shed 7 bases, and the junction held 10 bases outside the gene matches. There are 14 residues in the CDR3. The CDR3, as DNA: TGTGCCAGCAGCAGCACAGGGGGTAAGGTTGGCTACACCTTC. Residues: CASSSTGGKVGYTF.

The sample holds one count of this clone. The rearrangement links TRBV10-3 to TRBJ2-3, with 7 positions matching TRBD1. The CDR3 is 15 residues long. CDR1 is ENHRY and CDR2 is SYGVKD in the germline V gene. V lost 4 bases and J lost 0; bases outside the gene matches: 4. CDR3 nucleotides: TGTGCCATCAGTGGACAGGGCTTTAGCACAGATACGCAGTATTTT. This encodes CAISGQGFSTDTQYF.

The chain combines TRBV28 with TRBJ1-2; D is ambiguous. Trimming removed 2 bases from V and 6 bases from J, with 10 bases in between. The CDR3 sequence is 13 residues long. The germline V gene has CDR1 MDHEN and CDR2 SYDVKM. CDR3 amino acids: CASSLTSPNGYTF. The CDR3 DNA reads TGTGCCAGCAGTTTAACGTCTCCTAATGGCTACACCTTC.

Turning to this clone: The identical CDR3 is also encoded by other nucleotide sequences in the sample. The rearrangement links TRBV5-1 to TRBJ1-1, with D possibly matching TRBD1 (5 bases). The CDR3 loop spans 16 amino acids. V lost 0 bases to trimming and J lost 2 bases, with 14 bases between them. CDR1 is SGHRS, CDR2 YFSETQ, per germline. The CDR3 DNA sequence: TGCGCCAGCAGCTTGGGGTGGGGCAGCATCAACACTGAAGCTTTCTTT. This codes for CASSLGWGSINTEAFF.

V gene TRBV2 combines with J gene TRBJ1-5, with D possibly being TRBD1 (5 bases). Germline CDR1 SNHLY, CDR2 FYNNEI. With 1 base removed from V and 6 bases from J, the gap between germline ends came to 10 bases. The CDR3 totals 14 residues. CDR3 in amino acids: CASSEEGVLQPQHF. The CDR3 nucleotides read TGTGCCAGCAGTGAAGAAGGGGTTCTTCAGCCCCAGCATTTT.

This clone has only a few counts. This CDR3 is CASRGQGGYNEQFF. CDR3 coding DNA: TGTGCCAGCCGGGGACAGGGGGGCTACAATGAGCAGTTCTTC. The V gene is TRBV11-2, the J gene TRBJ2-1; the match to TRBD1 covers 11 bases. V lost 8 bases to trimming and J lost 3 bases; unmatched junction nucleotides: 3. This CDR3 has 14 amino acids. CDR1 SGHAT and CDR2 FQNNGV come from the germline V gene.

V and J are TRBV28 and TRBJ2-2; a weak D match, TRBD2 (5 bases). V lost 5 bases and J lost 1, with 14 bases in between. The CDR3 runs to 16 residues. Germline assignment: CDR1 MDHEN and CDR2 SYDVKM. CDR3 region: CASSPTRGGNTGELFF. The CDR3 DNA is TGTGCCAGCAGTCCCACCCGGGGTGGGAACACCGGGGAGCTGTTTTTT.

The J gene is TRBJ2-1, the V gene TRBV2; D may be TRBD2 (5 bases). Trimming pared 7 bases from V and 10 bases from J, leaving 14 bases between. Germline values: CDR1 SNHLY, CDR2 FYNNEI. The CDR3 has 12 amino acids. The CDR3 coding sequence is TGTGCCAGCATGAGGGAACCGGGCGAGCAGTTCTTC. Protein sequence: CASMREPGEQFF.

The genes are TRBV6-5 and TRBJ1-3; D perhaps matches TRBD1 (5 bases). Trimming removed 8 bases at V and 4 bases at J, with 12 bases between. Germline V gene lookup returns CDR1 MNHEY and CDR2 SVGAGI. This CDR3 spans 13 amino acids. CDR3 coding DNA: TGTGCCAGCGCAACCAACAGGGGAAACACCATATATTTT. This codes for CASATNRGNTIYF.

About this clone itself: Its ends do not fully match the called genes, so a read error is possible. The rearrangement uses TRBV7-8 and TRBJ2-7, with D possibly matching TRBD1 (6 bases). The CDR3 consists of 12 residues. Germline V gene sequence: CDR1 SGHVS, CDR2 FQNEAQ. CDR3 residues: CASSPTRDTTNF. The CDR3 DNA sequence: TGTGCCAGCAGCCCTACCCGGGACACCACAAACTTC.

The V and J genes are TRBV28 and TRBJ2-7, with unresolved D. CDR1 is MDHEN, CDR2 SYDVKM, per germline. Between the trimmed V and J ends, which lost 5 bases and 0 bases, there was a span of 8 bases. The length of the CDR3 is 13 residues. Here the CDR3 reads CASSGPISYEQYF. As DNA, the CDR3 is TGTGCCAGCAGTGGGCCCATCTCCTACGAGCAGTACTTC. The entire variable domain, with the rest obtained from reference TRBV28 and TRBJ2-7, is as follows: DVKVTQSSRYLVKRTGEKVFLECVQDMDHENMFWYRQDPGLGLRLIYFSYDVKMKEKGDIPEGYSVSREKKERFSLILESASTNQTSMYLCASSGPISYEQYFGPGTRLTVT.

The gene calls are TRBV28 and TRBJ2-5, with D maybe TRBD1 (6 bases). The CDR3 has 14 amino acids. V lost 5 bases and J lost 1, with 11 bases in between. The germline CDR1 and CDR2 sequences are MDHEN and SYDVKM. The CDR3 reads CASSTPDSQETQYF. CDR3 DNA: TGTGCCAGCAGTACCCCGGACAGCCAAGAGACCCAGTACTTC. Full variable domain (remainder filled in from reference TRBV28 and TRBJ2-5): DVKVTQSSRYLVKRTGEKVFLECVQDMDHENMFWYRQDPGLGLRLIYFSYDVKMKEKGDIPEGYSVSREKKERFSLILESASTNQTSMYLCASSTPDSQETQYFGPGTRLLVL.

In DNA, the CDR3 is TGTGCCAGCAGCCTTGGAGGGATTATGAACACTGAAGCTTTCTTT. This codes for CASSLGGIMNTEAFF. The rearrangement uses TRBV3-1 (or the pseudogene TRBV3-2) and TRBJ1-1; D ambiguous. Germline assignment: CDR1 LGHDT and CDR2 YNNKEL (reference sequence). This CDR3 is built from 15 residues. Trimming removed 4 bases at V and 0 bases at J, with 12 bases between.

This clone was seen only once. The chain links TRBV5-1 to TRBJ1-6; the match to TRBD1 covers 9 bases. CDR1 is SGHRS, CDR2 YFSETQ, per germline. The CDR3 covers 15 residues. V lost 3 bases and J lost 7; bases outside the gene matches: 5. The CDR3 nucleotides are TGCGCCAGCAGCTCCTTTGGGACAGGGAATTCACCCCTCCACTTT. Protein sequence: CASSSFGTGNSPLHF.

This clone is a singleton in its sample. This chain connects TRBV7-8 to TRBJ1-5, with 7 bases aligning to TRBD1. Germline V CDR1 and CDR2: SGHVS, FQNEAQ. Germline trimming cut 1 base from V and 6 bases from J; bases unmatched to any gene: 6. This CDR3 is 15 amino acids long. The chain's CDR3 is CASSLGLGGSQPQHF. As DNA, the CDR3 is TGTGCCAGCAGCTTAGGTTTAGGGGGCAGTCAGCCCCAGCATTTT.

This clone was observed once. J is TRBJ1-1 and V is TRBV28; weak D call: TRBD1 (6 bases). V lost 3 bases to trimming and J lost 5 bases, with 16 bases between them. CDR1 is MDHEN and CDR2 is SYDVKM in the germline V gene. This CDR3 is 15 amino acids long. This CDR3 reads CASSFGSTGMTEAFF. The CDR3 region has the DNA TGTGCCAGCAGTTTTGGGTCAACAGGGATGACTGAAGCTTTCTTT.

This chain connects TRBV7-3 to TRBJ2-7; 10 nucleotides line up with TRBD2. The CDR3 length is 17 residues. Germline V CDR1 and CDR2: SGHTA, FQGTGA. With 5 bases clipped from V and 0 bases from J, the junction kept 10 bases outside the gene matches. The CDR3 region has the DNA TGTGCCAGCAGCCCAGTCCGGGGACTAGCGTACTCCTACGAGCAGTACTTC. Amino acids: CASSPVRGLAYSYEQYF.

This clone was seen at least ten times. The chain recombines TRBV10-3 with TRBJ1-1; tentative D call: TRBD1 (5 bases). The CDR3 runs to 15 residues. V was trimmed by 0 bases and J by 1 base, leaving 9 bases between them. From germline, CDR1 is ENHRY and CDR2 SYGVKD. This CDR3 is CAISESGHTNTEAFF. The CDR3 DNA follows: TGTGCCATCAGTGAGTCCGGACACACGAACACTGAAGCTTTCTTT.

V gene TRBV5-6 combines with J gene TRBJ1-2, with 10 bases that match TRBD1. This CDR3 region has 16 residues. From germline, CDR1 is SGHDT and CDR2 YYEEEE. V gave up 4 bases and J gave up 6 bases; unmatched junction bases: 12. CDR3 loop: CASSLGTGAAGDGYTF. The CDR3 DNA follows: TGTGCCAGCAGCCTAGGGACAGGGGCTGCCGGGGATGGCTACACCTTC.